Below are 24 T cell receptor beta chains sequenced from a single sample in a study of blood T cell repertoires in COVID-19. The table came from immunoSEQ multiplex PCR; TCRdb's copy has only in-frame clones and leaves some out. The table shows 200,000 to 250,000 clones, with 80% to 85% occurring only once. The sequenced material came from PBMCs or T cells enriched from blood (not recorded which). The receptor source for this set is a woman aged 40 to 50 who had recovered from COVID-19.

The chain couples TRBV19 to TRBJ2-5, with 7 nucleotides matching TRBD1. Germline values: CDR1 LNHDA, CDR2 SQIVND (reference sequence). V lost 1 base and J lost 13; bases outside the gene matches: 12. This CDR3 spans 14 amino acids. The chain's CDR3 is CASSIGNQGDTLYF. Written as DNA, the CDR3 is TGTGCCAGTAGTATAGGAAATCAGGGGGACACATTGTACTTC.

This clone was found many times. The V call is TRBV18, the J call TRBJ2-1; 7 bases are shared with TRBD1. Germline V lookup: CDR1 KGHSH, CDR2 LQKENI. The CDR3 is 18 residues long. Trimming took 6 bases from V and 4 from J; bases not matched to a gene: 18. The CDR3 DNA sequence: TGTGCCAGCTCCCAACAAGGACCAACAGGGGCTGGGTACAATGAGCAGTTCTTC. Its translation: CASSQQGPTGAGYNEQFF. The variable domain in full, completed from reference TRBV18 and TRBJ2-1, reads NAGVMQNPRHLVRRRGQEARLRCSPMKGHSHVYWYRQLPEEGLKFMVYLQKENIIDESGMPKERFSAEFPKEGPSILRIQQVVRGDSAAYFCASSQQGPTGAGYNEQFFGPGTRLTVL.

The chain employs TRBV10-3 and TRBJ2-4, with TRBD2 identical over 11 bases. Germline V gene lookup returns CDR1 ENHRY and CDR2 SYGVKD. The CDR3 runs 18 residues. V trimming: 6 bases; J trimming: 2 bases; junction bases outside the gene matches: 12. CDR3 in DNA: TGTGCCATCAGGAGAAGATTAGCGGGAGGGCCCTCCAAAAACATTCAGTACTTC. It translates to CAIRRRLAGGPSKNIQYF.

On this clone: The DNA is left out, because the CDR3 cannot be placed on it with certainty; the CDR3 is given as TCRdb lists it. The rearrangement uses TRBV12-2 and TRBJ2-7; the table's D call, TRBD1, has no DNA check behind it. TRBV12-2 is classified as a pseudogene. Including both end residues, the CDR3 is 15 amino acids long. CDR3 amino acids: CASRLVGQGIYEQYV.

Concerning this clone: Distinct nucleotide sequences in the sample also encode this CDR3. The chain couples TRBV7-9 to TRBJ1-4; no definite D call. Germline CDR1 is SEHNR and CDR2 is FQNEAQ (reference sequence). CDR3 length: 14 residues. V gave up 3 bases and J gave up 0 bases, with 5 bases separating them. CDR3 amino acids: CASSLDSTNEKLFF. In DNA form, the CDR3 reads TGTGCCAGCAGCTTGGACTCAACTAATGAAAAACTGTTTTTT.

This chain links TRBV10-3 with TRBJ2-1, with 7 nucleotides matching TRBD2. V lost 6 bases, J lost 2 bases, and 7 bases stayed unmatched. Germline V CDR1 and CDR2: ENHRY, SYGVKD. This CDR3 is 15 amino acids long. The CDR3 here is CAISGASGTYNEQFF. Here the CDR3 DNA reads TGTGCCATCAGCGGGGCTAGCGGCACCTACAATGAGCAGTTCTTC.

The V call is TRBV5-1, the J call TRBJ2-1; a possible D gene is TRBD2 (6 bases). This CDR3 has 15 residues. CDR1 and CDR2 (germline): SGHRS, YFSETQ. The germline V and J ends were trimmed by 0 bases and 9 bases, with 16 bases remaining between them. The CDR3 here is CASSLAPSRGVEQFF. CDR3 bases: TGCGCCAGCAGCTTGGCCCCTAGCCGCGGGGTTGAGCAGTTCTTC. The full variable domain, completed using reference TRBV5-1 and TRBJ2-1, is KAGVTQTPRYLIKTRGQQVTLSCSPISGHRSVSWYQQTPGQGLQFLFEYFSETQRNKGNFPGRFSGRQFSNSRSEMNVSTLELGDSALYLCASSLAPSRGVEQFFGPGTRLTVL.

This clone came up once. This chain connects TRBV19 to TRBJ1-2, with D perhaps TRBD1 (6 bases). Germline V gene data show CDR1 as LNHDA and CDR2 as SQIVND (reference sequence). CDR3 length equals 16 residues. The ends were cut back, 4 bases at V and 8 bases at J, with 23 bases in the middle. CDR3 amino acids: CASSTGPQGNSRGYTF. CDR3 DNA sequence: TGTGCCAGTAGTACCGGCCCCCAGGGGAATTCACGGGGCTACACCTTC.

V gene TRBV28 combines with J gene TRBJ1-2, with TRBD1 identical over 7 bases. The germline V gene encodes CDR1 MDHEN and CDR2 SYDVKM. This CDR3 comprises 13 residues. With 8 bases clipped from V and 2 bases from J, the junction kept 5 bases outside the gene matches. The CDR3 DNA is TGTGCCAGCCTGGACAGGCGGAACTATGGCTACACCTTC. The encoded protein is CASLDRRNYGYTF.

This clone has just a few counts. The V gene is TRBV2, the J gene TRBJ2-1; D not resolved. This CDR3 has 15 amino acids. The germline V gene encodes CDR1 SNHLY and CDR2 FYNNEI. V lost 2 bases to trimming and J lost 0 bases, with 8 bases between them. The CDR3 region is CASSETRNSYNEQFF. Here the CDR3 DNA reads TGTGCCAGCAGTGAAACAAGAAACTCCTACAATGAGCAGTTCTTC.

On this clone itself: Distinct nucleotide sequences in the sample also encode this CDR3. J is TRBJ1-4 and V is TRBV28; TRBD1 aligns across 8 bases. Germline CDR1 reads MDHEN; CDR2 reads SYDVKM. This CDR3 is 14 amino acids long. Trimming removed 8 bases from V and 7 bases from J; junction bases left unmatched: 9. CDR3 in amino acids: CASGRTGGGEKLFF. In nucleotides, the CDR3 is TGTGCCAGCGGCCGAACAGGGGGTGGTGAAAAACTGTTTTTT.

The chain recombines TRBV18 with TRBJ2-7, with 7 bases identical to TRBD1. The CDR3 has 14 residues. Unmatched junction bases numbered 1, after V lost 2 bases and J lost 0 bases. In germline, CDR1 is KGHSH, CDR2 LQKENI. CDR3 loop: CASSPGTVSYEQYV. The CDR3 bases are TGTGCCAGCTCACCAGGGACAGTCTCCTACGAGCAGTACGTC.

This chain connects TRBV5-1 to TRBJ2-1; D possibly corresponds to TRBD2 (6 bases). The CDR3 extends over 15 amino acids. The V gene's germline CDR1 is SGHRS and CDR2 YFSETQ. Trimming shortened V by 2 bases and J by 4 bases, and 13 bases separated the two germline ends. The CDR3 DNA reads TGCGCCAGCAGCTTTGGAACTAGCCCGTACAATGAGCAGTTCTTC. Its translation is CASSFGTSPYNEQFF.

J is TRBJ2-1 and V is TRBV7-5; the table's D call, TRBD1, has no DNA check behind it. TRBV7-5 is recorded as a pseudogene. The CDR3 is made up of 14 amino acids. The CDR3 DNA is TGTGTCAGAAGCTCCGACAGGGACCACAATGAGCAGTTCTTC. Its translation: CVRSSDRDHNEQFF.

The chain recombines TRBV19 with TRBJ2-5; 14 bases map to TRBD2. This CDR3 spans 15 amino acids. CDR1 LNHDA and CDR2 SQIVND come from the germline V gene (reference sequence). Trimming took 6 bases from V and 1 from J; bases not matched to a gene: 1. The CDR3 DNA sequence: TGTGCCAGTAGAGGACTAGCGGGGGGCCAAGAGACCCAGTACTTC. Its protein product is CASRGLAGGQETQYF.

For the CDR3, the DNA is TGTGCCAGCCCCGGACAGGGTTTTAATGTGAGCAATCAGCCCCAGCATTTT. Encoded protein: CASPGQGFNVSNQPQHF. The chain couples TRBV21-1 to TRBJ1-5; the table calls TRBD1, which could not be checked here. TRBV21-1 is designated a pseudogene. CDR3 length: 17 amino acids.

The chain has TRBV29-1 and TRBJ2-2, with D perhaps matching TRBD1 (5 bases). CDR3 length equals 14 residues. Trimming took 6 bases from V and 7 from J, leaving 18 bases between them. The germline CDR1 and CDR2 sequences are SQVTM and ANQGSEA. Written as DNA, the CDR3 is TGCAGCGTCAAAAATCAGGGTCGGAGCGGGGAGCTGTTTTTT. Protein: CSVKNQGRSGELFF.

This rearrangement joins TRBV9 to TRBJ2-1; D gene ambiguous. CDR1 is SGDLS and CDR2 is YYNGEE in the germline V gene. The CDR3 runs 14 residues. The ends were cut back, 4 bases at V and 8 bases at J, with 16 bases in the middle. The CDR3 nucleotides read TGTGCCAGCAGCCCCCCGTCGGGTCGGTATGAGCAGTTCTTC. It is translated as CASSPPSGRYEQFF. Full variable domain (missing parts from reference TRBV9 and TRBJ2-1): DSGVTQTPKHLITATGQRVTLRCSPRSGDLSVYWYQQSLDQGLQFLIQYYNGEERAKGNILERFSAQQFPDLHSELNLSSLELGDSALYFCASSPPSGRYEQFFGPGTRLTVL.

V gene TRBV7-2 combines with J gene TRBJ1-2; the D gene is possibly TRBD1 (5 bases). Deletions cut 5 bases from V and 4 bases from J, with 14 bases between. Germline V gene lookup returns CDR1 SGHTA and CDR2 FQGNSA. This CDR3 has 14 residues. CDR3 sequence reads: CASSPAGLGYGYTF. The CDR3 DNA reads TGTGCCAGCAGCCCGGCAGGGCTCGGCTATGGCTACACCTTC.

The genes are TRBV10-3 and TRBJ1-5, with D hard to call. Trimming removed 10 bases at V and 15 bases at J, with 16 bases between. Germline V gene lookup returns CDR1 ENHRY and CDR2 SYGVKD. The CDR3 loop spans 10 amino acids. CDR3 DNA: TGTGCCACGAGGCGACCTAAGGCGCATTTT. Protein sequence: CATRRPKAHF.

The chain joins TRBV24-1 to TRBJ1-2; D call uncertain. Germline V gene lookup returns CDR1 KGHDR and CDR2 SFDVKD. This CDR3 contains 14 residues. The ends were cut back, 4 bases at V and 2 bases at J, with 10 bases in the middle. The CDR3 nucleotides read TGTGCCACCAGTGACCCACGGGGAAACTATGGCTACACCTTC. It translates to CATSDPRGNYGYTF.

This clone was counted a few times. This chain connects TRBV5-1 to TRBJ2-1; TRBD1 is a possible D gene (6 bases). CDR3 size: 14 residues. Trimming stripped 3 bases from V and 6 bases from J, with 13 bases between. Germline assignment: CDR1 SGHRS and CDR2 YFSETQ. In nucleotides, the CDR3 is TGCGCCAGCAGCTGGAACCTAGGGGGCAATGAGCAGTTCTTC. Translation: CASSWNLGGNEQFF.

The chain employs TRBV11-2 and TRBJ2-1; 11 bases match TRBD1. V lost 5 bases and J lost 7; bases outside the gene matches: 7. The germline gives CDR1 SGHAT, CDR2 FQNNGV. This CDR3 comprises 15 residues. CDR3 loop: CASSPGQGVGNEQFF. The CDR3 bases are TGTGCCAGCAGCCCGGGACAGGGGGTCGGTAATGAGCAGTTCTTC.

V is TRBV7-9 and J is TRBJ2-7; D might be TRBD1 (6 bases). V shed 5 bases and J shed 2 bases, with 19 bases lying between them. The CDR3 has 16 amino acids. Looked up from germline, CDR1 is SEHNR and CDR2 is FQNEAQ (reference sequence). The CDR3 nucleotides read TGTGCCAGCAGCAAACTCCCCGGGACACAGACCTACGAGCAGTACTTC. This gives the protein CASSKLPGTQTYEQYF.